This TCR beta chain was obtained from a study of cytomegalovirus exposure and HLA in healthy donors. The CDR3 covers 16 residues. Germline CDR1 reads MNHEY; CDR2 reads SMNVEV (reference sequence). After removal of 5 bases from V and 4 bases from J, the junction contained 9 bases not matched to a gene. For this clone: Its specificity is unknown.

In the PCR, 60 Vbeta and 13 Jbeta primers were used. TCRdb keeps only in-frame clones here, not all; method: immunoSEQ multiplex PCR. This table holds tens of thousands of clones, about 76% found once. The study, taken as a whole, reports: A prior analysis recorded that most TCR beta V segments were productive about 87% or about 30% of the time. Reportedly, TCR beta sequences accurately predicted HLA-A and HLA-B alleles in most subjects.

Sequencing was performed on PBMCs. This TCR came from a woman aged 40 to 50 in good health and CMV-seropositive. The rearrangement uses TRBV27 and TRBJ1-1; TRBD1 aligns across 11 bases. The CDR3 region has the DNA TGTGCCAGCAGTCCTCGTAGGACAGGGGGCCGCACTGAAGCTTTCTTT. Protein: CASSPRRTGGRTEAFF.